This T cell receptor beta chain was profiled in a study of T-cell reconstitution after alpha-beta-depleted transplantation in children. This clonotype showed up just a few times. The antigen is not known. Study-level results: Some patients showed high day-60 TCRbeta diversity, which derived from surviving recipient T cells and thymic progenitors. Most T-cell counts and diversity one year after the transplant came from T cells that were newly produced. Approximately two months post-transplant, alpha-beta T cells reportedly originated from several hundred expanded graft clones.

V lost 6 bases to trimming and J lost 14 bases; unmatched junction nucleotides: 6. CDR1 and CDR2 from the germline V gene are MDHEN and SYDVKM. The CDR3 extends over 11 amino acids. It was with unique molecular identifiers that the TCRbeta library was prepared. TCRdb called the PCR reads again in MiXCR, with one record for every CDR3 protein. The repertoire consists of approximately 500,000 distinct CDR3 sequences, with over 25% occurring once and the leading ten covering approximately 39%. Sequenced material: PBMCs, taken before TCRalphabeta/CD19-depleted stem cell transplant. This receptor was obtained from a boy younger than two with Wiskott-Aldrich syndrome, due to receive a stem cell transplant. V usage is TRBV28 and J usage is TRBJ2-5, with 10 bases that match TRBD1. CDR3 nucleotides: TGTGCCAGCAGCGACAGGGGGCGAGTTTACTTC. It is translated as CASSDRGRVYF.